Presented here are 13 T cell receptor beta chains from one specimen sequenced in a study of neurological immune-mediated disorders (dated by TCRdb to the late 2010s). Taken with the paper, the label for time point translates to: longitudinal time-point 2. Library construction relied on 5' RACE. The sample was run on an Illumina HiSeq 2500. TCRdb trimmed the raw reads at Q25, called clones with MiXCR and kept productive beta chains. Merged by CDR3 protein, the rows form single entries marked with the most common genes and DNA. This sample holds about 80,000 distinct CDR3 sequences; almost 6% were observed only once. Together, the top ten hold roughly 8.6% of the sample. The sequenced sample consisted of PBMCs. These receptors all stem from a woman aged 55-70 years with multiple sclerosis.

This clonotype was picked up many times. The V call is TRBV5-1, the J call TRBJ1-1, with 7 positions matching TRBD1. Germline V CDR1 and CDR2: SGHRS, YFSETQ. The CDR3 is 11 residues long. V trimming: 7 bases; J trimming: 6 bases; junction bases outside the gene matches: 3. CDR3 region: CASVQGSEAFF. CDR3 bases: TGCGCCAGCGTACAGGGGTCTGAAGCTTTCTTT.

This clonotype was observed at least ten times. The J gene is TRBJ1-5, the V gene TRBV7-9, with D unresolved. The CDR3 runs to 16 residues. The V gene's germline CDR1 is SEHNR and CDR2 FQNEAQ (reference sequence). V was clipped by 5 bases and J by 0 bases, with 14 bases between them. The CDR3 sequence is CASSPTGPDSNQPQHF. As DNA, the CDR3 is TGTGCCAGCAGCCCCACGGGCCCGGATAGCAATCAGCCCCAGCATTTT.

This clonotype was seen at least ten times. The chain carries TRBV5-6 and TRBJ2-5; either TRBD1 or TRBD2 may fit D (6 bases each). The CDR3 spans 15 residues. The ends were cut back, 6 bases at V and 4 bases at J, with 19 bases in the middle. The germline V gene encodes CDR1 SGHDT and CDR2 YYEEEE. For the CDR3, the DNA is TGTGCCAGCACCCCTGGGGACTTAGGGGGAGAGACCCAGTACTTC. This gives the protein CASTPGDLGGETQYF. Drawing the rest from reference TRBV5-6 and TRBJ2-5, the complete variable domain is DAGVTQSPTHLIKTRGQQVTLRCSPKSGHDTVSWYQQALGQGPQFIFQYYEEEERQRGNFPDRFSGHQFPNYSSELNVNALLLGDSALYLCASTPGDLGGETQYFGPGTRLLVL.

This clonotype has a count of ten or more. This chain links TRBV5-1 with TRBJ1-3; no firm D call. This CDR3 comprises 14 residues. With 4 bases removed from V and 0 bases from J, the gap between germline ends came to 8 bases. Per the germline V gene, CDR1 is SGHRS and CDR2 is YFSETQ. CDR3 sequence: CASSRDNSGNTIYF. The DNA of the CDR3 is TGCGCCAGCAGCCGGGATAACTCTGGAAACACCATATATTTT.

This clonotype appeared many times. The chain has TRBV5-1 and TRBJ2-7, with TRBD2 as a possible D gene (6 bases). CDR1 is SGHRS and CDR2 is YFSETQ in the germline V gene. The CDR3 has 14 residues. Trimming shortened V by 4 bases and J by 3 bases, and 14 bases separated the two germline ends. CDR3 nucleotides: TGCGCCAGCAGCGAACCGGGACTTCGCTACGAGCAGTACTTC. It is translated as CASSEPGLRYEQYF. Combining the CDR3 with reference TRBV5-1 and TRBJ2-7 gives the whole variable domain KAGVTQTPRYLIKTRGQQVTLSCSPISGHRSVSWYQQTPGQGLQFLFEYFSETQRNKGNFPGRFSGRQFSNSRSEMNVSTLELGDSALYLCASSEPGLRYEQYFGPGTRLTVT.

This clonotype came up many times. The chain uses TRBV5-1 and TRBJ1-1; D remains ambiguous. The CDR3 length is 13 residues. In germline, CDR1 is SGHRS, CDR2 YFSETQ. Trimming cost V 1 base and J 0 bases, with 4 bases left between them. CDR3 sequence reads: CASSLSVNTEAFF. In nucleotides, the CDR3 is TGCGCCAGCAGCTTGTCAGTGAACACTGAAGCTTTCTTT.

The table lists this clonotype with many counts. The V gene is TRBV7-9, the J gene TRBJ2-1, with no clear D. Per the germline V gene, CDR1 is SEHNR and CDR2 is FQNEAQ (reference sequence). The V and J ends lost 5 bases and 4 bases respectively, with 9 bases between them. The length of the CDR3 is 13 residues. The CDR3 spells CASSGKGYNEQFF. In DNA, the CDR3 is TGTGCCAGCAGCGGAAAAGGGTACAATGAGCAGTTCTTC.

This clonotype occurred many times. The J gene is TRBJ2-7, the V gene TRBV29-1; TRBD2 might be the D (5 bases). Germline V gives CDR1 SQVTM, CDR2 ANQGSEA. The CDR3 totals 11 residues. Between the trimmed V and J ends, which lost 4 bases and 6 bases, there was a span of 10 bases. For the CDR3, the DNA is TGCAGCGTTGGCCGGGGTGGCGAGCAGTACTTC. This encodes CSVGRGGEQYF.

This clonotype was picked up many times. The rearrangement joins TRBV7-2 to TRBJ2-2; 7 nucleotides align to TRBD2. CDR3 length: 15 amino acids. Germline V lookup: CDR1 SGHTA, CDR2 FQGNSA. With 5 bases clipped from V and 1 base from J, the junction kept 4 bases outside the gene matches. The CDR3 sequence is CASSTSGVNTGELFF. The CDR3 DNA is TGTGCCAGCAGCACAAGCGGGGTGAACACCGGGGAGCTGTTTTTT.

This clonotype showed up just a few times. DNA for the CDR3: TGTGCCAGCTCACCAAACCATGGGGAGCAGTACTTC. This translates into CASSPNHGEQYF. This chain connects TRBV18 to TRBJ2-7; D is uncertain. CDR3 length: 12 amino acids. The germline V gene has CDR1 KGHSH and CDR2 LQKENI. The ends were cut back, 2 bases at V and 7 bases at J, with 9 bases in the middle.

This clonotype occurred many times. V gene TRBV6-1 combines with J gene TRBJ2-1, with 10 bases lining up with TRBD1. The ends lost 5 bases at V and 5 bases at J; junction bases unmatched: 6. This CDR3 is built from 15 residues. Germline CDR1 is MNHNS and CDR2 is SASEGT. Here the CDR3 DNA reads TGTGCCAGCAGTAAGGGAGGGACAGGGGACAATGAGCAGTTCTTC. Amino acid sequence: CASSKGGTGDNEQFF.

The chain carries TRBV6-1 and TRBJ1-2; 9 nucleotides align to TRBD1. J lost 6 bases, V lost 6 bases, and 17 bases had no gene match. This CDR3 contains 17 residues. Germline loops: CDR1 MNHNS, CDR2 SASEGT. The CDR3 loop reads CASRTLRSLGQGNGYTF. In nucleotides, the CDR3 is TGTGCCAGCAGAACACTCCGATCCTTGGGACAGGGAAATGGCTACACCTTC.

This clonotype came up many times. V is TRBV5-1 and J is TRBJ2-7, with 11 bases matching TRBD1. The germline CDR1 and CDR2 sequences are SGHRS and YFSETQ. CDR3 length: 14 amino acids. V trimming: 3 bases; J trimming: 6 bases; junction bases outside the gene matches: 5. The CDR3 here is CASSSGQGAGEQYF. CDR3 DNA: TGCGCCAGCAGCTCCGGACAGGGGGCAGGCGAGCAGTACTTC.